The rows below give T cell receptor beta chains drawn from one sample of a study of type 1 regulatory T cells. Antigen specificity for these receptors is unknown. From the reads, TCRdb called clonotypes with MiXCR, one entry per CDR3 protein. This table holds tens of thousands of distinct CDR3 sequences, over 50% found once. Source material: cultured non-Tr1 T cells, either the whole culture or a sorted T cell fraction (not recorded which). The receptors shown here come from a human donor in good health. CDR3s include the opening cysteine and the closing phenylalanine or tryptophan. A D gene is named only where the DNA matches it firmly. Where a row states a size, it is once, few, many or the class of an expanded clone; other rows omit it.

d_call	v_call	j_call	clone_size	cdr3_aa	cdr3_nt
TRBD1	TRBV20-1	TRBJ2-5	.	CSARVDRVGETQYF	TGCAGTGCTAGAGTCGACAGGGTAGGAGAGACCCAGTACTTC
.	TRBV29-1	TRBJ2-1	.	CSFEGDYNEQFF	TGCAGCTTCGAGGGGGACTACAATGAGCAGTTCTTC
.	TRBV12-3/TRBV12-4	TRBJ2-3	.	CASSLVGTRTDTQYF	TGTGCCAGCAGTTTAGTCGGGACCCGCACAGATACGCAGTATTTT
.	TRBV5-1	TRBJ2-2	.	CASSITNTGELFF	TGCGCCAGCAGCATAACGAACACCGGGGAGCTGTTTTTT
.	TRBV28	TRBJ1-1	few	CASSLILTNTEAFF	TGTGCCAGCAGTTTAATTCTAACTAACACTGAAGCTTTCTTT
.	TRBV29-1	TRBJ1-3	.	CSVVQATSGNTIYF	TGCAGCGTGGTACAGGCGACTTCTGGAAACACCATATATTTT
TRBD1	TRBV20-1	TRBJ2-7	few	CSARDAGGVSEQYF	TGCAGTGCTAGAGATGCAGGGGGCGTATCCGAGCAGTACTTC
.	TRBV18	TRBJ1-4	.	CASSLFVGQSNEKLFF	TGTGCCAGCTCACTCTTTGTGGGGCAGTCTAATGAAAAACTGTTTTTT
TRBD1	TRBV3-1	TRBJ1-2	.	CASRGTGNYGYTF	TGTGCCAGCAGGGGGACAGGGAACTATGGCTACACCTTC
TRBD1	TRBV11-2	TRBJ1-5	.	CASSLTGGQPQHF	TGTGCCAGCAGCCTCACAGGGGGCCAGCCCCAGCATTTT
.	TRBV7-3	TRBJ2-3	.	CASSASGSGDTQYF	TGTGCCAGCAGCGCAAGCGGCTCAGGAGATACGCAGTATTTT
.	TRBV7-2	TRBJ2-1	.	CASSLGGSEQFF	TGTGCCAGCAGCTTAGGAGGGAGTGAGCAGTTCTTC
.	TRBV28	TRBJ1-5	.	CASSLDGHSNQPQHF	TGTGCCAGCAGTTTAGACGGTCATAGCAATCAGCCCCAGCATTTT
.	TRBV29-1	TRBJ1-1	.	CSVNKGTNTEAFF	TGCAGCGTAAATAAAGGAACTAACACTGAAGCTTTCTTT
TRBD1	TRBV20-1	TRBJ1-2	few	CSSGQGVYGYTF	TGCAGTTCCGGACAGGGCGTCTATGGCTACACCTTC
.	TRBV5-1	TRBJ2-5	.	CASVTGTGVYQETQYF	TGCGCCAGTGTCACCGGCACGGGTGTCTACCAAGAGACCCAGTACTTC
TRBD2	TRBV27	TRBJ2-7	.	CASSLMGGRASYEQYF	TGTGCCAGCAGTTTAATGGGCGGGAGGGCCTCCTACGAGCAGTACTTC
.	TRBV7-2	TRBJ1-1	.	CASVGQLNTEAFF	TGTGCCAGCGTCGGACAGCTGAACACTGAAGCTTTCTTT
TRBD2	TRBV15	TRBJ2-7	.	CATSPGTISYEQYF	TGTGCCACCAGTCCCGGGACTATCTCCTACGAGCAGTACTTC
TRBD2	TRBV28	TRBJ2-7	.	CASKSGLVNYEQYF	TGTGCCAGCAAATCGGGACTAGTAAACTACGAGCAGTACTTC
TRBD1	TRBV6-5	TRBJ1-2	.	CASINRDSGSYGYTF	TGTGCCAGCATTAACCGGGACAGTGGCAGCTATGGCTACACCTTC
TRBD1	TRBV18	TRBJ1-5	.	CASSPTGDLNQPQHF	TGTGCCAGCTCGCCTACAGGGGACCTCAATCAGCCCCAGCATTTT
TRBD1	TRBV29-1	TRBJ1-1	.	CSVATGLGPLF	TGCAGCGTCGCGACAGGGCTCGGGCCCCTCTTT
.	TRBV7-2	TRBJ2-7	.	CASSLEGLDEQYF	TGTGCCAGCAGCTTAGAGGGTTTAGACGAGCAGTACTTC
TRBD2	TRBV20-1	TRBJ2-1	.	CSAPISGRAVYNEQFF	TGCAGTGCTCCGATTAGCGGGAGGGCCGTATACAATGAGCAGTTCTTC
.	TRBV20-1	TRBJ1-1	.	CSSSPKTTEAFF	TGCAGTTCTAGCCCCAAGACCACTGAAGCTTTCTTT
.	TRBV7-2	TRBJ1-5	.	CASSLGAGNNQPQHF	TGTGCCAGCAGCTTAGGGGCGGGTAACAATCAGCCCCAGCATTTT
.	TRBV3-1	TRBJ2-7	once	CASSRSGWEDSYEQYF	TGTGCCAGCAGCCGCAGCGGGTGGGAGGACTCCTACGAGCAGTACTTC
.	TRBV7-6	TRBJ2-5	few	CASMDWVAETQYF	TGTGCCAGCATGGATTGGGTGGCAGAGACCCAGTACTTC
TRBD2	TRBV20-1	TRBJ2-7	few	CSARHGLEFVGSYEQYF	TGCAGTGCTAGACACGGACTAGAGTTCGTCGGCTCCTACGAGCAGTACTTC
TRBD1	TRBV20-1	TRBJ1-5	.	CSARDSGRGTYQPQHF	TGCAGTGCTAGAGACTCCGGCAGGGGGACTTATCAGCCCCAGCATTTT
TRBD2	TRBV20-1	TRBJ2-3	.	CSASQPSGRIYTQYF	TGCAGTGCTAGTCAGCCTAGCGGGAGAATATATACGCAGTATTTT
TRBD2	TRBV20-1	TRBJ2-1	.	CSARGGGLAGTEQFF	TGCAGTGCTAGAGGGGGAGGGCTAGCGGGAACTGAGCAGTTCTTC
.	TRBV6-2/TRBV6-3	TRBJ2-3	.	CASSYFTVGTDTQYF	TGTGCCAGCAGTTACTTTACCGTGGGGACAGATACGCAGTATTTT
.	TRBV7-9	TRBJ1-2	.	CASSLEETATF	TGTGCCAGCAGCTTAGAGGAGACTGCCACCTTC
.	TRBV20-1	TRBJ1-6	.	CSASPPPVANSPLHF	TGCAGTGCTTCACCCCCGCCGGTGGCCAATTCACCCCTCCACTTT
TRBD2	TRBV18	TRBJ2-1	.	CASSLGLASYNEQFF	TGTGCCAGCTCGCTGGGACTAGCAAGCTACAATGAGCAGTTCTTC
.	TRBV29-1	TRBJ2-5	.	CSVEGYERQETQYF	TGCAGCGTTGAAGGGTACGAGCGACAAGAGACCCAGTACTTC